The 3 T cell receptor beta chains below come from one sample, sequenced in a study of blood T cells in healthy people across ages (dated by TCRdb to about 2015). The library was obtained by 5' RACE. The data were produced on an Illumina HiSeq 2500. A second about 6 to 11 cycle PCR used a sample-barcoded 5' primer and a J-beta primer mix. TCRdb reanalyzed the raw reads on its own, using fastp at Q25 for trimming and MiXCR for clone calling, and kept in-frame beta chains. A single entry per CDR3 protein holds the most common genes and DNA from its merged rows. The sample has over a million distinct CDR3 sequences on record, approximately 60% of them singletons. The ten largest account for approximately 7% of the sample. Source material: blood. These receptors were taken from a man between 18 and 29 years old in good health.

The chain couples TRBV24-1 to TRBJ2-3; D is tentatively TRBD1 or TRBD2 (6 bases each). CDR3 length: 16 residues. Germline V gene sequence: CDR1 KGHDR, CDR2 SFDVKD. Trimming removed 3 bases at V and 2 bases at J, with 14 bases between. Here the CDR3 reads CATSDRGPLDTDTQYF. CDR3 bases: TGTGCCACCAGTGATCGGGGGCCTCTTGACACAGATACGCAGTATTTT.

The genes are TRBV12-3 or TRBV12-4 and TRBJ2-3; 13 bases are a match to TRBD2. The CDR3 runs 17 residues. The trim removed 4 bases at V and 6 bases at J, leaving 10 bases unmatched. CDR3 sequence: CASSSIGTSGVVDTQYF. Here the CDR3 DNA reads TGTGCCAGCAGTTCCATAGGGACTAGCGGGGTGGTTGATACGCAGTATTTT.

The chain is built from TRBV5-1 and TRBJ2-7; 8 bases are a match to TRBD1. The CDR3 is 15 residues long. Germline CDR1 is SGHRS and CDR2 is YFSETQ. Trimming cost V 4 bases and J 0 bases; bases outside gene matches: 6. The CDR3 protein is CASSPIQGASYEQYF. CDR3 sequence (DNA): TGCGCCAGCAGCCCGATCCAGGGGGCCTCCTACGAGCAGTACTTC.